Each of the 4 T cell receptor beta chains below was sequenced from the same sample in a study of blood T cell repertoires in COVID-19. Measured with immunoSEQ multiplex PCR; TCRdb has only the in-frame clones, and not every one. Among 200,000 to 300,000 clones listed, about 86% were seen once. Sample: peripheral blood. These receptors all come from a man in his thirties or forties with active or convalescent COVID-19.

This chain links TRBV15 with TRBJ2-7; possibly TRBD2 for D (5 bases). V lost 0 bases and J 1 base, leaving 19 bases between the germline ends. Germline CDR1 and CDR2: LNHNV and YYDKDF (reference sequence). The CDR3 consists of 18 residues. CDR3 nucleotide sequence: TGTGCCACCAGCAGAGATTGGTTTGCTTCGGGAAGATCCTACGAGCAGTACTTC. This translates into CATSRDWFASGRSYEQYF.

This clone was found a few times. The chain has TRBV12-3 or TRBV12-4 and TRBJ1-1, with D perhaps TRBD1 (5 bases). V gave up 5 bases and J gave up 2 bases, with 9 bases separating them. The CDR3 runs 13 residues. This CDR3 is CASSGGGNTEAFF. Here the CDR3 DNA reads TGTGCCAGCAGTGGGGGAGGAAACACTGAAGCTTTCTTT.

This rearrangement joins TRBV7-9 to TRBJ1-6; D is undetermined. The CDR3 spans 14 residues. Germline V gene lookup returns CDR1 SEHNR and CDR2 FQNEAQ (reference sequence). V was cut by 1 base and J by 8 bases, with 9 bases left in between. CDR3 in DNA: TGTGCCAGCAGCTTAGAGGGAGGGCATTCACCCCTCCACTTT. Its translation: CASSLEGGHSPLHF.

This clone appeared a single time. An end of the junction differs from the germline gene, which may be a read error. V is TRBV3-1 (or the pseudogene TRBV3-2) and J is TRBJ1-1, with unresolved D. The CDR3 totals 12 residues. CDR1 is LGHDT, CDR2 YNNKEL, per germline (reference sequence). The CDR3 is CASSQAGFEAFF. The CDR3 DNA reads TGTGCCAGCAGTCAAGCAGGTTTTGAAGCTTTCTTT.